What follows are 21 T cell receptor beta chains derived from one specimen sequenced in a study of blood T cell repertoires in COVID-19. Profiling relied on immunoSEQ multiplex PCR, and the TCRdb table lists in-frame clones only, not all of them. Of about 480,000 clones in the sample, 80% to 90% were seen once. Sequenced input: peripheral blood. The receptors shown here come from a man aged 18-30 years with COVID-19, enrolled during active disease.

The sample holds a few counts of this clone. This chain's CDR3 is CASSTGWDTEAFF. Written as DNA, the CDR3 is TGTGCCAGTAGTACAGGGTGGGACACTGAAGCTTTCTTT. J is TRBJ1-1 and V is TRBV19; perhaps TRBD1 as D (5 bases). CDR3 size: 13 residues. Germline-derived CDR1 and CDR2 are LNHDA and SQIVND (reference sequence). Trimming stripped 4 bases from V and 3 bases from J, with 9 bases between.

The CDR3 spells CASSTTPGLAGGRPETQYF. The CDR3 nucleotides read TGTGCCAGCAGCACCACTCCGGGACTAGCGGGGGGGCGTCCAGAGACCCAGTACTTC. The chain joins TRBV9 to TRBJ2-5, with 16 bases lining up with TRBD2. The CDR3 covers 19 residues. The germline V gene has CDR1 SGDLS and CDR2 YYNGEE. J gave up 4 bases and V 4 bases, and 13 bases lay outside the gene matches.

This sequence joins TRBV21-1 and TRBJ1-5. TRBV21-1 is an annotated pseudogene. CDR3 length equals 15 residues. The CDR3 DNA sequence: TGTGCCAGCAGTAGAGCCGGGAGCCGCCCCCAGCCCCAGCATTTT. This sequence encodes CASSRAGSRPQPQHF.

This rearrangement joins TRBV18 to TRBJ2-3; maybe TRBD2 (5 bases). CDR3 length: 17 residues. V lost 2 bases and J 6 bases, leaving 21 bases between the germline ends. The germline gives CDR1 KGHSH, CDR2 LQKENI. CDR3 loop: CASSPRRILRLNDTQYF. The CDR3 coding sequence is TGTGCCAGCTCACCAAGGAGGATCCTACGTCTTAATGATACGCAGTATTTT.

The genes are TRBV11-2 and TRBJ1-6, with 8 bases fitting TRBD1. Germline CDR1 and CDR2: SGHAT and FQNNGV. This CDR3 comprises 13 residues. J lost 9 bases, V lost 6 bases, and 4 bases had no gene match. CDR3 coding DNA: TGTGCCAGCAGACCCGGGACAGGTTCACCCCTCCACTTT. Translation gives CASRPGTGSPLHF.

This rearrangement joins TRBV27 to TRBJ2-1; TRBD2 aligns across 10 bases. V lost 5 bases, J lost 0 bases, and 13 bases stayed unmatched. Germline V gives CDR1 MNHEY, CDR2 SMNVEV (reference sequence). CDR3 length: 19 amino acids. The CDR3 DNA reads TGTGCCAGCAGTGCGCCCCCGACTAGCGGGCCCCTCTCCTACAATGAGCAGTTCTTC. Its translation is CASSAPPTSGPLSYNEQFF.

V and J are TRBV10-3 and TRBJ1-2, with D unclear. The CDR3 runs to 13 residues. Trimming shortened V by 3 bases and J by 1 base, and 6 bases separated the two germline ends. The germline V gene encodes CDR1 ENHRY and CDR2 SYGVKD. In DNA form, the CDR3 reads TGTGCCATCAGTGACAGTATTAACTATGGCTACACCTTC. Its protein product is CAISDSINYGYTF.

The V call is TRBV11-2, the J call TRBJ1-3; D not resolved. From germline, CDR1 is SGHAT and CDR2 FQNNGV. The ends were cut back, 3 bases at V and 0 bases at J, with 9 bases in the middle. CDR3 length: 15 amino acids. CDR3 in amino acids: CASSFQLNSGNTIYF. The CDR3 DNA reads TGTGCCAGCAGCTTCCAACTCAACTCTGGAAACACCATATATTTT.

The chain employs TRBV5-7 and TRBJ2-7; D call uncertain. TRBV5-7 is filed as an ORF, its function uncertain. The CDR3 spans 15 residues. Trimming took off 2 bases at V and 5 bases at J, with 17 bases between the two ends. CDR3 sequence (DNA): TGTGCCAGCAGCTTCCCCCAGCGATGTATGGACGAGCAGTACTTC. Translating gives CASSFPQRCMDEQYF.

This sequence joins TRBV3-1 (or the pseudogene TRBV3-2) and TRBJ1-2; TRBD1 is a possible D gene (6 bases). Trimming removed 1 base from V and 2 bases from J, with 17 bases in between. The CDR3 runs 17 residues. In germline, CDR1 is LGHDT, CDR2 YNNKEL (reference sequence). For the CDR3, the DNA is TGTGCCAGCAGCCAAGGATTTTCCAGGGGTGAAAACTATGGCTACACCTTC. Protein: CASSQGFSRGENYGYTF.

This clone was counted a single time. For the CDR3, the DNA is TGTGCCACCAGCAGAGGGCGACAGGCTCGTTATTCACCCCTCCACTTT. Amino acids: CATSRGRQARYSPLHF. The V gene is TRBV15, the J gene TRBJ1-6, with a tentative D call TRBD1 (6 bases). Germline-derived CDR1 and CDR2 are LNHNV and YYDKDF (reference sequence). Trimming left V 1 base short and J 8 bases short, with 15 bases between. The CDR3 sequence is 16 residues long.

CDR3 loop: CASSPGLAGGPLTYEQYF. The CDR3 DNA reads as TGTGCCAGCAGCCCCGGACTAGCGGGAGGGCCGTTGACTTACGAGCAGTACTTC. The chain employs TRBV6-8 and TRBJ2-7; 15 positions agree with TRBD2. The CDR3 loop spans 18 amino acids. The V segment lost 6 bases and the J segment 4 bases; nucleotides outside the gene matches: 13. CDR1 is MNHGY, CDR2 SAAAGT, per germline.

The chain uses TRBV2 and TRBJ2-4; 13 bases line up with TRBD2. The CDR3 runs to 16 residues. Trimming removed 6 bases from V and 5 bases from J; junction bases left unmatched: 7. Looked up from germline, CDR1 is SNHLY and CDR2 is FYNNEI. The CDR3 protein is CASSTTSGGAENIQYF. Written as DNA, the CDR3 is TGTGCCAGCAGCACCACTAGCGGGGGGGCCGAAAACATTCAGTACTTC. Combining the CDR3 with reference TRBV2 and TRBJ2-4 gives the whole variable domain EPEVTQTPSHQVTQMGQEVILRCVPISNHLYFYWYRQILGQKVEFLVSFYNNEISEKSEIFDDQFSVERPDGSNFTLKIRSTKLEDSAMYFCASSTTSGGAENIQYFGAGTRLSVL.

This rearrangement joins TRBV11-2 to TRBJ1-1, with 7 bases identical to TRBD1. This CDR3 comprises 13 residues. CDR1 SGHAT and CDR2 FQNNGV come from the germline V gene. V was clipped by 5 bases and J by 4 bases; unmatched bases: 4. CDR3 DNA sequence: TGTGCCAGCAGCACTAGGGGGCCCACTGAAGCTTTCTTT. Translated: CASSTRGPTEAFF.

This clone was recorded once. The chain combines TRBV6-5 with TRBJ1-5; possible D gene TRBD1, 6 bases. Germline V lookup: CDR1 MNHEY, CDR2 SVGAGI. The CDR3 runs 13 residues. Trimming cost V 6 bases and J 3 bases, with 9 bases left between them. The CDR3 sequence is CASRDSYNQPQHF. The CDR3 region has the DNA TGTGCCAGCAGGGACAGTTACAATCAGCCCCAGCATTTT.

The V gene is TRBV6-5, the J gene TRBJ2-5; 12 bases agree with TRBD2. There are 16 residues in the CDR3. CDR1 is MNHEY, CDR2 SVGAGI, per germline. J was trimmed by 5 bases and V by 2 bases; bases with no gene match: 6. The CDR3 sequence: CASSYLAGGRGETQYF. The CDR3 region has the DNA TGTGCCAGCAGTTACCTAGCGGGAGGGAGAGGGGAGACCCAGTACTTC.

The rearrangement joins TRBV15 to TRBJ1-1, with 8 bases aligning to TRBD1. The germline V gene has CDR1 LNHNV and CDR2 YYDKDF (reference sequence). Trimming cost V 6 bases and J 5 bases; bases outside gene matches: 11. This CDR3 is 15 amino acids long. For the CDR3, the DNA is TGTGCCACCAGTTGGGGAGGACAGGGTCGTACTGAAGCTTTCTTT. Amino acids: CATSWGGQGRTEAFF.

The chain carries TRBV6-5 and TRBJ1-3, with 8 bases matching TRBD1. The length of the CDR3 is 15 residues. Trimming cost V 5 bases and J 0 bases; bases outside gene matches: 3. Germline CDR1 MNHEY, CDR2 SVGAGI. The CDR3 DNA reads as TGTGCCAGCAGTATGGGGACAGGCTCTGGAAACACCATATATTTT. Translating it yields CASSMGTGSGNTIYF.

The V gene is TRBV13, the J gene TRBJ2-3; 10 positions match TRBD2. V was pared by 5 bases and J by 1 base, with 6 bases of the junction left unmatched. CDR1 is PRHDT and CDR2 is FYEKMQ in the germline V gene (reference sequence). The CDR3 runs to 16 residues. The CDR3 sequence is CASSLPSGGGTDTQYF. As DNA, the CDR3 is TGTGCCAGCAGCCTACCCAGCGGGGGGGGCACAGATACGCAGTATTTT.

This chain connects TRBV6-5 to TRBJ2-3; 8 bases line up with TRBD2. The V gene end was trimmed by 10 bases and the J gene end by 2 bases; junction bases not matched to a gene: 11. CDR3 size: 15 residues. CDR1 MNHEY and CDR2 SVGAGI come from the germline V gene. The CDR3 loop is CATCRDSGDTDTQYF. In DNA form, the CDR3 reads TGTGCCACCTGTCGGGATAGCGGGGACACAGATACGCAGTATTTT.

The chain combines TRBV7-6 with TRBJ1-5; D is uncertain. Germline values: CDR1 SGHVS, CDR2 FNYEAQ. The CDR3 has 15 amino acids. Trimming left V 1 base short and J 6 bases short, with 13 bases between. Here the CDR3 DNA reads TGTGCCAGCAGCTTAGTTCCAGGTTTAAGTCAGCCCCAGCATTTT. Translated, it gives CASSLVPGLSQPQHF.